Sequencing of this T cell receptor (beta chain) was carried out in a study of somatic reversion in DOCK8 deficiency (dated by TCRdb to about 2020). The study in broad terms: In the study, T cell receptor beta repertoires were compared across three groups: DOCK8-deficient patients, DOCK8-revertant patients and healthy volunteers. The DOCK8-deficient patients included in the study had already been reported in previous work. The study investigated how somatic reversion of pathogenic DOCK8 variants alters lymphocyte differentiation and function in DOCK8 deficiency. The study at large found these results: The source material for each sample, whole blood versus PBMCs, was not specified per sample in the methods.

In the germline V gene (reference sequence), CDR1 corresponds to DFQATT and CDR2 to SNEGSKA. Its CDR3 holds 12 amino acids, cysteine through phenylalanine. The sequence is cut down to CDR3 DNA, 36 bases in frame from base 1. Genomic DNA for TCR repertoire analysis was isolated either from whole blood samples or from PBMCs. Three DOCK8-revertant patients were sampled, some at multiple time points. This clonotype is judged medium-sized (0.01 to 0.1%). It lacks a known antigen. No base quality information exists; no much larger clone differs at one position. Preparation of the library involved multiplex PCR. TRB libraries were made by one-step amplicon PCR using EuroClonality-NGS primers on 90 to 100 ng genomic DNA. Sequencing of the TRB amplicons was done on Illumina MiSeq instruments using 2 x 250 bp version 2 chemistry. The paper's data handling went like this. IMGT/HighV-QUEST was the tool used for both primary TRB sequence analysis and V(D)J annotation. Once nonfunctional clones had been removed and the data downsampled for comparisons between samples, VDJtools was used to evaluate repertoire diversity and composition. TCRdb reprocessing: public reads trimmed at Q25 with fastp, clones called with MiXCR, in-frame beta chains kept. Merged by CDR3 protein, the rows form single entries marked with the most common genes and DNA. The V and J calls follow TCRdb's processing rather than the paper's. The sample profile shows about 1,400 distinct CDR3 sequences; 18% of them were found once. Jointly, the top ten make up about three quarters of the sample.

This receptor was obtained from a human donor with DOCK8 deficiency. The chain was built from TRBV20-1 and TRBJ1-6, with no D gene named confidently. The sequenced sample was blood. The label giving this sample's cell subset or site can be read as: DOCK8-deficient patient with somatic reversion. The CDR3 here reads CRPRKGNSPLHF. At the DNA level, the sequence is TGCAGACCGCGGAAGGGAAATTCACCCCTCCACTTT.